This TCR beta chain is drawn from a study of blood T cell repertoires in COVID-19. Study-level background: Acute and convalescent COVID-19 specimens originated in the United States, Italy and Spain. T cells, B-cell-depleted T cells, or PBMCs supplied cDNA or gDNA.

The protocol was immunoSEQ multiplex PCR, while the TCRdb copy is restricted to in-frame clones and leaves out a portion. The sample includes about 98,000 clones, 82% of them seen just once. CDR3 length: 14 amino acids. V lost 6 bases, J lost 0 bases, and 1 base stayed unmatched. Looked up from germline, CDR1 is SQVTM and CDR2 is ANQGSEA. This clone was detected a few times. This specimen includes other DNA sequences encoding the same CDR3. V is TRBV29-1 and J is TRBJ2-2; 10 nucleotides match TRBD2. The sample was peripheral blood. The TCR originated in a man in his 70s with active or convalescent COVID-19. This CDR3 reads CSVGLAANTGELFF. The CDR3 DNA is TGCAGCGTCGGACTAGCGGCGAACACCGGGGAGCTGTTTTTT.